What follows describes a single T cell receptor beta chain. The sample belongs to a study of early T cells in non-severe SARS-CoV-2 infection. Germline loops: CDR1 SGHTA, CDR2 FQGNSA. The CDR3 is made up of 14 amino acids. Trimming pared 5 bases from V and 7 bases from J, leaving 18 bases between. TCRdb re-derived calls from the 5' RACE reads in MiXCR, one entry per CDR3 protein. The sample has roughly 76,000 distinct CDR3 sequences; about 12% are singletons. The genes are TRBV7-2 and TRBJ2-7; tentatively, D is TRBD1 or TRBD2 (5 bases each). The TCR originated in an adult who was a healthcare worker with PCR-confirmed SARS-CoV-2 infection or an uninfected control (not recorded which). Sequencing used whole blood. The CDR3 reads CASSAGRAWGEQYF. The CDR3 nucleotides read TGTGCCAGCAGCGCTGGACGGGCCTGGGGGGAGCAGTACTTC.